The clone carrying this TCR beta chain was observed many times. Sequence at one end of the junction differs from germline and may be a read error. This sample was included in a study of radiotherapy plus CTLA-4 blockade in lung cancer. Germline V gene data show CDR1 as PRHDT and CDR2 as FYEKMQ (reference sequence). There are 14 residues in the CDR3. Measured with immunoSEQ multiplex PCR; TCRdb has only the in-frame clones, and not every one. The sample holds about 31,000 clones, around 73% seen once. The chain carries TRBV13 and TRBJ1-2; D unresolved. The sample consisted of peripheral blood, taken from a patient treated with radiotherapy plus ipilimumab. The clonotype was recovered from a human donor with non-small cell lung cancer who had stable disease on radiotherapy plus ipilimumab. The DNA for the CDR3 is TGTGCCAGCAGTTTAGTAGGCGGGCGCTATGGCTACACCTTC. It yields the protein CASSLVGGRYGYTF.